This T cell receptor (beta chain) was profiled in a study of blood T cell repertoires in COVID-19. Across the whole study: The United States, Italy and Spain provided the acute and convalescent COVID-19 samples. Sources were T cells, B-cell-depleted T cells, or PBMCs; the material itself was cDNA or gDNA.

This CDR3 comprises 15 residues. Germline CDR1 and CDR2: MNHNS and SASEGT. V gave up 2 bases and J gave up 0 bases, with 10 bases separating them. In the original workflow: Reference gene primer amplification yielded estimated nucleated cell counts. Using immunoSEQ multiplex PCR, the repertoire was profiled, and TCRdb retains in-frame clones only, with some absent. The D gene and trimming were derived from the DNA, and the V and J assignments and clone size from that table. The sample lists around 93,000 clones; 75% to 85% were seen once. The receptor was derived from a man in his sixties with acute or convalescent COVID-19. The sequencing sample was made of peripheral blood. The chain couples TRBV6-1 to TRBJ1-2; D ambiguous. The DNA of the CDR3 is TGTGCCAGCAGTGAATTGGGCATAGCTAACTATGGCTACACCTTC. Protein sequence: CASSELGIANYGYTF.